The T cell receptor (beta chain) under discussion was sequenced for a study of blood T cell repertoires in COVID-19. Background on the study: The study drew acute and convalescent COVID-19 samples from the United States, Italy and Spain. T cells, B-cell-depleted T cells, or PBMCs supplied cDNA or gDNA.

Profiled with immunoSEQ multiplex PCR; TCRdb holds only in-frame clones, not every one. The sample contains about 82,000 clones, around four fifths of which appear only once. What was sequenced was peripheral blood. This sequence was found in an elderly man with active or convalescent COVID-19.

CDR3 bases: TGTGCCGCCACAGTGCGGGTGGACACCGGGGAGCTGTTTTTT. Its protein product is CAATVRVDTGELFF. The chain has TRBV10-3 and TRBJ2-2; perhaps TRBD2 as D (5 bases). Trimming removed 11 bases at V and 3 bases at J, with 16 bases between. Germline loops: CDR1 ENHRY, CDR2 SYGVKD. This CDR3 has 14 amino acids.